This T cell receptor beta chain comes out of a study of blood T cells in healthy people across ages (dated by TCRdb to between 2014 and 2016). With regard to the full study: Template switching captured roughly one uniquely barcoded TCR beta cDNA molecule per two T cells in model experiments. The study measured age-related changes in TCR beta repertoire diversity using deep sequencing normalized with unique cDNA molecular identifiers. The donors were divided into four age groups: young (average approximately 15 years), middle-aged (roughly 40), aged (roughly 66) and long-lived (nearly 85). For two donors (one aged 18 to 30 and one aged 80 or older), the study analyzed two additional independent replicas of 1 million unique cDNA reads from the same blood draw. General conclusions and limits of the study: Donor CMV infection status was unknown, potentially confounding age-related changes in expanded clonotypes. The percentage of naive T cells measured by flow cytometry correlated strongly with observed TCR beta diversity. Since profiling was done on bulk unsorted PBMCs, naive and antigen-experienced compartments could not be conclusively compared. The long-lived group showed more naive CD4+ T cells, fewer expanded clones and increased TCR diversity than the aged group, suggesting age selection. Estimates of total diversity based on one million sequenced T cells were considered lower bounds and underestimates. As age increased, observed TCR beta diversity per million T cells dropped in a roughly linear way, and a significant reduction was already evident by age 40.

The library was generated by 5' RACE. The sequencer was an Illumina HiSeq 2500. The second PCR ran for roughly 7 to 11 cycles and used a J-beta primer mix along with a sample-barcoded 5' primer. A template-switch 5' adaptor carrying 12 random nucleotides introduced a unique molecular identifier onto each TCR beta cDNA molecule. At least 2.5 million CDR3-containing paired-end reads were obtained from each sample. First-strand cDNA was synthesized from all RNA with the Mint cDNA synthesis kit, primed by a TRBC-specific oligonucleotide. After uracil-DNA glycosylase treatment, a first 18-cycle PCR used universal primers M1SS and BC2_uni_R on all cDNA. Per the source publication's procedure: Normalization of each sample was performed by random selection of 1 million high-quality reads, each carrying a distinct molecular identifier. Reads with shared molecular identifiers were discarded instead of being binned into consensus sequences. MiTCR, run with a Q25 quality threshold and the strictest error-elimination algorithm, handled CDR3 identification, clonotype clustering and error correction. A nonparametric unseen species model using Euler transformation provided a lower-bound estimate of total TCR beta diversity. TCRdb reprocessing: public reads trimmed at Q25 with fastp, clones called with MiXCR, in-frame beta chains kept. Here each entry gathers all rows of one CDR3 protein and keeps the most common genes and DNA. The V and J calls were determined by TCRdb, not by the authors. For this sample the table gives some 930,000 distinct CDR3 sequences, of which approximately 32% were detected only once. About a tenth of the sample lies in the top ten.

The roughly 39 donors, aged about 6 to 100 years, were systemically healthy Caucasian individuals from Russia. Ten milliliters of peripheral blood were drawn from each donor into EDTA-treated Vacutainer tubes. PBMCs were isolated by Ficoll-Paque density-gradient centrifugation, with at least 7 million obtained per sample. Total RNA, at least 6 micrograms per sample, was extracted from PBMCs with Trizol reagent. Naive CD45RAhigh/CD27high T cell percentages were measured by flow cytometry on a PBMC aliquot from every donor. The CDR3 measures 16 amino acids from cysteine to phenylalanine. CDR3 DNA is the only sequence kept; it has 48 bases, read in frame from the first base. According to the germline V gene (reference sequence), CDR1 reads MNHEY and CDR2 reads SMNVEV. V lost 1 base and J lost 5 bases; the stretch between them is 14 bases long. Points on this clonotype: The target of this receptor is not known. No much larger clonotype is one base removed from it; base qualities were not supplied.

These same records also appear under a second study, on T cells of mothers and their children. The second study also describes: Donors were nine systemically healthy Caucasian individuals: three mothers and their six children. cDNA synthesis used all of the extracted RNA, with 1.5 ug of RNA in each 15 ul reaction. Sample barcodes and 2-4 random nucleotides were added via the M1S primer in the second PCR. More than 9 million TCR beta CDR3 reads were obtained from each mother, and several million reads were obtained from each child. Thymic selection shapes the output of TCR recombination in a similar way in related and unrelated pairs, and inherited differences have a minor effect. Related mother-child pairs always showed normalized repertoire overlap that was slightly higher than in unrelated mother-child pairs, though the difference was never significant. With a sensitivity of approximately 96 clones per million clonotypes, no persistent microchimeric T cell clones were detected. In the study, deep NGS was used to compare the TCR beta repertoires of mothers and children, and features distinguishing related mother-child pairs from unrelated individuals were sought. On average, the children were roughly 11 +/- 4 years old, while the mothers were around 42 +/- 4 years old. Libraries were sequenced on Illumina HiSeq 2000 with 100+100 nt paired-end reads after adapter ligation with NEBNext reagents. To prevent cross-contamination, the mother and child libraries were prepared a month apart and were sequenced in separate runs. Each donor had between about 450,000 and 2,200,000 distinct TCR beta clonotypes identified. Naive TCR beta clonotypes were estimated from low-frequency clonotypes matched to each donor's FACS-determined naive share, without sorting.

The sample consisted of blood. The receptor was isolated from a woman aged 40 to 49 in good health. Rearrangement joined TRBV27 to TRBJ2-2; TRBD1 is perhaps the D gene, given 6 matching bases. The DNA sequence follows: TGTGCCAGCAGTTTATGGCCCAGGGGAAAAACCGGGGAGCTGTTTTTT. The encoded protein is CASSLWPRGKTGELFF.